A single sample is the source of the 24 T cell receptor beta chains below, sequenced in a study of T cell changes during pregnancy in multiple sclerosis. Sequenced by immunoSEQ multiplex PCR; TCRdb stores in-frame clones only, minus some. Of 75,000 to 95,000 clones listed, under 95% are singletons. The sequenced sample was peripheral blood, obtained in the first trimester of pregnancy. These TCRs come from a female donor with multiple sclerosis, enrolled in a pregnancy study.

This clone was detected a few times. The CDR3: CASSTRTGDSNQPQHF. In DNA, the CDR3 is TGTGCCAGTAGTACCAGGACAGGGGATAGCAATCAGCCCCAGCATTTT. The rearrangement uses TRBV19 and TRBJ1-5; 9 bases fit TRBD1. Germline values: CDR1 LNHDA, CDR2 SQIVND (reference sequence). This CDR3 spans 16 amino acids. V gave up 4 bases and J gave up 0 bases; unmatched junction bases: 4.

The chain is built from TRBV4-1 and TRBJ2-1, with 8 bases fitting TRBD2. Germline V gene sequence: CDR1 MGHRA, CDR2 YSYEKL. The CDR3 consists of 14 residues. V dropped 1 base and J dropped 14; count of bases not matched to a gene: 10. In DNA form, the CDR3 reads TGCGCCAGCAGCCAAGTTACTGGGACTAGTTCCGAGTTCTTC. Translating gives CASSQVTGTSSEFF.

The chain is built from TRBV7-8 and TRBJ1-5, with D perhaps TRBD1 (5 bases). Trimming removed 5 bases at V and 2 bases at J, with 10 bases between. The length of the CDR3 is 14 residues. Looked up from germline, CDR1 is SGHVS and CDR2 is FQNEAQ. This CDR3 is CASSARDGNQPQHF. The CDR3 DNA sequence: TGTGCCAGCAGCGCCAGGGATGGCAATCAGCCCCAGCATTTT.

J is TRBJ2-7 and V is TRBV2; 10 nucleotides align to TRBD2. CDR1 is SNHLY, CDR2 FYNNEI, per germline. The CDR3 is made up of 15 amino acids. The junction had 5 bases not matched to a gene; V was cut back by 6 bases and J by 0 bases. The CDR3 sequence: CASSLAGVSSYEQYF. In DNA form, the CDR3 reads TGTGCCAGCAGCCTAGCGGGAGTATCCTCCTACGAGCAGTACTTC.

The V gene is TRBV6-5, the J gene TRBJ2-1, with D possibly matching TRBD2 (5 bases). Trimming took off 0 bases at V and 3 bases at J, with 9 bases between the two ends. CDR3 length equals 15 residues. Germline-derived CDR1 and CDR2 are MNHEY and SVGAGI. CDR3 nucleotides: TGTGCCAGCAGTTACTCGGGAGACTACTACAATGAGCAGTTCTTC. Its protein product is CASSYSGDYYNEQFF.

The chain couples TRBV5-4 to TRBJ1-1, with TRBD1 matching 9 bases. With 4 bases clipped from V and 8 bases from J, the junction kept 9 bases outside the gene matches. Germline values: CDR1 SGHNT, CDR2 YYREEE (reference sequence). The CDR3 extends over 14 amino acids. CDR3 sequence (DNA): TGTGCCAGCAGCACTCGGACAGGGGAAGGGGAAGCTTTCTTT. Its translation is CASSTRTGEGEAFF.

V usage is TRBV14 and J usage is TRBJ2-3, with a possible D match to TRBD1 (6 bases). CDR1 is SGHDN, CDR2 FVKESK, per germline. This CDR3 is 15 amino acids long. The V gene lost 6 bases and the J gene lost 2 bases, with 15 bases spanning the gap. CDR3 sequence reads: CASRPERGNTDTQYF. The CDR3 DNA reads TGTGCCAGCAGGCCCGAGAGGGGGAACACAGATACGCAGTATTTT.

The V and J genes are TRBV29-1 and TRBJ2-7, with 11 bases identical to TRBD2. V was clipped by 2 bases and J by 2 bases; unmatched bases: 8. Germline V CDR1 and CDR2: SQVTM, ANQGSEA. This CDR3 spans 16 amino acids. The CDR3 bases are TGCAGCGTTGAAATTTTGACTAGCGGGACGGCCTACGAGCAGTACTTC. Translated: CSVEILTSGTAYEQYF.

The genes are TRBV28 and TRBJ1-2; D is unclear. Trimming left V 2 bases short and J 4 bases short, with 17 bases between. The CDR3 totals 16 residues. Germline V gene lookup returns CDR1 MDHEN and CDR2 SYDVKM. For the CDR3, the DNA is TGTGCCAGCAGTTTAGTTGCGGGCAGGAGTTTCTATGGCTACACCTTC. It encodes CASSLVAGRSFYGYTF.

The gene calls are TRBV5-4 and TRBJ1-3; TRBD1 agrees at 8 bases. From germline, CDR1 is SGHNT and CDR2 YYREEE (reference sequence). V was pared by 5 bases and J by 0 bases, with 4 bases of the junction left unmatched. The CDR3 extends over 15 amino acids. The chain's CDR3 is CASSYQGASGNTIYF. In DNA, the CDR3 is TGTGCCAGCAGTTATCAGGGGGCCTCTGGAAACACCATATATTTT. The complete variable domain, with remaining parts taken from reference TRBV5-4 and TRBJ1-3, reads ETGVTQSPTHLIKTRGQQVTLRCSSQSGHNTVSWYQQALGQGPQFIFQYYREEENGRGNFPPRFSGLQFPNYSSELNVNALELDDSALYLCASSYQGASGNTIYFGEGSWLTVV.

V is TRBV6-5 and J is TRBJ2-3; tentatively, D is TRBD1 (6 bases). This CDR3 has 13 residues. CDR1 and CDR2 from the germline V gene are MNHEY and SVGAGI. Trimming left V 9 bases short and J 2 bases short, with 12 bases between. As DNA, the CDR3 is TGTGCCAGTACAGGGTTTGACACAGATACGCAGTATTTT. Amino acids: CASTGFDTDTQYF.

The rearrangement joins TRBV5-1 to TRBJ2-2; 9 positions match TRBD1. Germline V gives CDR1 SGHRS, CDR2 YFSETQ. The CDR3 length is 16 residues. The junction had 5 bases not matched to a gene; V was cut back by 4 bases and J by 1 base. The CDR3 coding sequence is TGCGCCAGCAGCGGCCGGGACAGGGAGAACACCGGGGAGCTGTTTTTT. Protein product: CASSGRDRENTGELFF.

The chain is built from TRBV30 and TRBJ1-1; unclear D gene. Trimming stripped 1 base from V and 10 bases from J, with 10 bases between. The CDR3 spans 11 residues. From germline, CDR1 is GTSNPN and CDR2 SVGIG (reference sequence). As DNA, the CDR3 is TGTGCCTGGAGTGCGACAATCGGAGCTTTCTTT. Translating gives CAWSATIGAFF.

The chain employs TRBV28 and TRBJ2-7; 8 bases line up with TRBD1. The CDR3 extends over 13 amino acids. Germline CDR1 reads MDHEN; CDR2 reads SYDVKM. V dropped 8 bases and J dropped 0; count of bases not matched to a gene: 3. The CDR3 is CASEGTGSYEQYF. The CDR3 DNA sequence: TGTGCCAGCGAAGGGACAGGCTCCTACGAGCAGTACTTC. Full variable domain (missing parts from reference TRBV28 and TRBJ2-7): DVKVTQSSRYLVKRTGEKVFLECVQDMDHENMFWYRQDPGLGLRLIYFSYDVKMKEKGDIPEGYSVSREKKERFSLILESASTNQTSMYLCASEGTGSYEQYFGPGTRLTVT.

J is TRBJ2-3 and V is TRBV2, with 10 bases lining up with TRBD1. The germline CDR1 and CDR2 sequences are SNHLY and FYNNEI. V lost 1 base and J lost 5; bases outside the gene matches: 12. The CDR3 loop spans 18 amino acids. CDR3 protein: CASSEERPGTGAQDTQYF. The CDR3, as DNA: TGTGCCAGCAGTGAAGAAAGGCCCGGGACAGGGGCTCAAGATACGCAGTATTTT. Together with reference TRBV2 and TRBJ2-3, the CDR3 gives the full variable domain: EPEVTQTPSHQVTQMGQEVILRCVPISNHLYFYWYRQILGQKVEFLVSFYNNEISEKSEIFDDQFSVERPDGSNFTLKIRSTKLEDSAMYFCASSEERPGTGAQDTQYFGPGTRLTVL.

This sequence joins TRBV27 and TRBJ2-7, with D perhaps TRBD2 (6 bases). Trimming pared 6 bases from V and 1 base from J, leaving 10 bases between. There are 13 residues in the CDR3. Germline V CDR1 and CDR2: MNHEY, SMNVEV (reference sequence). CDR3 region: CASRGGGSYEQYF. CDR3 coding DNA: TGTGCCAGCAGGGGGGGAGGTTCCTACGAGCAGTACTTC.

The chain combines TRBV11-2 with TRBJ1-2; 7 bases fit TRBD1. V was pared by 4 bases and J by 7 bases, with 24 bases of the junction left unmatched. Germline loops: CDR1 SGHAT, CDR2 FQNNGV. This CDR3 has 19 amino acids. CDR3 DNA: TGTGCCAGCAGCTCCGGAAAGAATACCTGGACAGGCCCCCTATCTGGCTACACCTTC. Its translation: CASSSGKNTWTGPLSGYTF.

The chain has TRBV4-3 and TRBJ1-4; D may be TRBD1 (5 bases). This CDR3 comprises 14 residues. With 4 bases removed from V and 12 bases from J, the gap between germline ends came to 18 bases. CDR1 LGHNA and CDR2 YSLEER come from the germline V gene. The CDR3 DNA reads as TGCGCCAGCAGCCCCGTAGGCAGGGAAGGCGAACTGTTTTTT. Translating it yields CASSPVGREGELFF.

This rearrangement joins TRBV19 to TRBJ2-2; 8 positions match TRBD1. The J segment lost 2 bases and the V segment lost 8 bases, leaving 16 bases of the junction unmatched. This CDR3 contains 18 residues. CDR1 is LNHDA, CDR2 SQIVND, per germline (reference sequence). The CDR3 sequence is CASYSSRGRKDNTGELFF. CDR3 DNA sequence: TGTGCCAGTTATTCATCCAGGGGGCGTAAAGATAACACCGGGGAGCTGTTTTTT.

This clone was recorded at least ten times. The genes are TRBV5-1 and TRBJ1-2; 7 nucleotides line up with TRBD1. Germline values: CDR1 SGHRS, CDR2 YFSETQ. The CDR3 is 13 amino acids. V dropped 0 bases and J dropped 4; count of bases not matched to a gene: 0. The CDR3 DNA reads as TGCGCCAGCAGCTTGGAGGGGGCCTATGGCTACACCTTC. Translated, it gives CASSLEGAYGYTF.

The rearrangement links TRBV27 to TRBJ2-1; 8 bases match TRBD2. Per germline, CDR1 MNHEY and CDR2 SMNVEV (reference sequence). The V segment lost 5 bases and the J segment 9 bases; nucleotides outside the gene matches: 15. The CDR3 runs to 16 residues. CDR3 residues: CASSLGLAALTGEQFF. For the CDR3, the DNA is TGTGCCAGCAGTCTTGGACTAGCCGCCCTCACAGGTGAGCAGTTCTTC.

CDR3 in DNA: TGTGCCAGCAGGGGCAGACAGGGGCCGAATCAGCCCCAGCATTTT. Its translation: CASRGRQGPNQPQHF. The chain is built from TRBV2 and TRBJ1-5, with 8 bases that match TRBD1. Germline lookup yields CDR1 SNHLY and CDR2 FYNNEI. The CDR3 spans 15 residues. The junction had 8 bases not matched to a gene; V was cut back by 6 bases and J by 4 bases.

The chain links TRBV7-8 to TRBJ2-5; tentative D call: TRBD1 (6 bases). Germline CDR1 and CDR2: SGHVS and FQNEAQ. Trimming pared 6 bases from V and 1 base from J, leaving 12 bases between. This CDR3 is built from 14 residues. CDR3 DNA: TGTGCCAGCAGGTTCAGGGGAAGCCAAGAGACCCAGTACTTC. Translated, it gives CASRFRGSQETQYF.

V gene TRBV19 combines with J gene TRBJ2-7; unclear D gene. V lost 7 bases and J lost 0, with 13 bases in between. CDR3 length: 14 amino acids. The germline V gene encodes CDR1 LNHDA and CDR2 SQIVND (reference sequence). The CDR3 sequence is CASTAQVGSYEQYF. DNA for the CDR3: TGTGCCAGTACCGCCCAGGTCGGCTCCTACGAGCAGTACTTC.